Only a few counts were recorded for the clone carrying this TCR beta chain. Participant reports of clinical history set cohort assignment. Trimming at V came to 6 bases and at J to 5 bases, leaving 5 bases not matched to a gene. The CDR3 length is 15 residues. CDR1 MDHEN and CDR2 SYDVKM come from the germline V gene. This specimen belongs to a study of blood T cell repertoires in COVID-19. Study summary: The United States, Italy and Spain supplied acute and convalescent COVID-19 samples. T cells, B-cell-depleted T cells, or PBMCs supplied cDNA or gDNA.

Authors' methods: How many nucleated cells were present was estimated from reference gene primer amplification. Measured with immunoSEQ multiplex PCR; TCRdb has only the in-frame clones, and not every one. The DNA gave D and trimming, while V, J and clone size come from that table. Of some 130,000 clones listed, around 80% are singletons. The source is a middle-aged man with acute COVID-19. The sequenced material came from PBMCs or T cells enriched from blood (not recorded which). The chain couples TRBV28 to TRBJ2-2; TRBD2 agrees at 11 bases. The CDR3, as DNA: TGTGCCAGCAGCCCCCGACTAGCGGGGACCGGGGAGCTGTTTTTT. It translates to CASSPRLAGTGELFF.